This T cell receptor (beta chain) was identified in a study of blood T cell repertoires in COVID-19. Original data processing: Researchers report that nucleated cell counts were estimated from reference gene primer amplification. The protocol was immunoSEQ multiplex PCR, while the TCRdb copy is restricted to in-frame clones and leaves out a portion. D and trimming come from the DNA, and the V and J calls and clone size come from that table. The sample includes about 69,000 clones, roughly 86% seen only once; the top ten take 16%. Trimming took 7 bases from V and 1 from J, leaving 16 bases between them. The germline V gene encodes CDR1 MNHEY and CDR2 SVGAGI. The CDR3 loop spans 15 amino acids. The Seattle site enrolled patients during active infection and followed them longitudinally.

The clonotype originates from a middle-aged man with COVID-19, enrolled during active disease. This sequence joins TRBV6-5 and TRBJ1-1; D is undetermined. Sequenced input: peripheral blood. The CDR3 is CASTRGAEPNTEAFF. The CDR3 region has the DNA TGTGCCAGCACCAGAGGAGCAGAACCGAACACTGAAGCTTTCTTT.